Included here is one T cell receptor (beta chain) sequence, with context. Its antigen has not been determined. Base qualities are not at hand, and no much larger clone is one base apart. The CDR3 starts with the cysteine, ends with the phenylalanine, and has 19 residues. The entry retains the CDR3 DNA only, 57 bases that are in frame from base 1. Via the germline V gene, CDR1 is SGHAT and CDR2 FQNNGV. V is trimmed back by 5 bases and J by 3 bases, and the junction contains 11 bases that no gene match accounts for. The sample belongs to a study of CD8 T cells in ankylosing spondylitis (dated by TCRdb to the late 2010s). Broadly, across the study: The study profiled T cell receptor beta repertoires in healthy donors and ankylosing spondylitis patients to find disease-linked TCR variants. Peripheral blood samples were taken, and synovial fluid was additionally collected from ankylosing spondylitis patients. In total, the full study cohort was made up of some 110 healthy donors and more than 20 ankylosing spondylitis patients.

Reads for this sample came from an Illumina HiSeq 2500. Quantitative 5'-RACE with molecular barcodes was the method used to prepare the TCR beta libraries. Per the source publication's procedure: Disease-linked TCR variants were identified with a new computational method built on a probabilistic model of VDJ rearrangement. TCRdb reanalyzed the raw reads on its own, using fastp at Q25 for trimming and MiXCR for clone calling, and kept in-frame beta chains. Every CDR3 protein is listed once, alongside the most common genes and DNA of its rows. For this entry, the V and J calls and clone size follow TCRdb and not the study's own pipeline. The sample contains about 540,000 distinct CDR3 sequences, roughly 13% of them found a single time. The ten largest account for nearly 7% of the sample. Summary of the overall study and its limitations: A CD8+ phenotype was shown by the disease-linked clones, which were found at relatively low frequencies in peripheral blood. Some TCR beta motif variants had previously been reported in synovial fluid and blood of reactive arthritis patients, which suggested common disease-initiation mechanisms. According to the report, matched synovial fluid samples from ankylosing spondylitis patients were significantly enriched for the disease-linked clones. Blood from ankylosing spondylitis patients appeared to be characterized by a TCR beta motif made up of several highly homologous amino acid variants.

Here the chain combines TRBV11-2 and TRBJ2-2, with TRBD2 identical over 14 junction bases. This TCR was recovered from a male donor with ankylosing spondylitis. The specimen was blood, either unsorted or a sorted T cell fraction (not recorded which). CDR3 region: CASSLGTSGSRAYTGELFF. In nucleotide form, the sequence is TGTGCCAGCAGCCTAGGGACTAGCGGGAGTCGCGCCTACACCGGGGAGCTGTTTTTT.